This T cell receptor beta chain derives from a study of T cells after yellow fever vaccination. Study observations and caveats: Most clones from primary vaccination were detected again post-booster (96% CD4, 88% CD8).

Using its own MiXCR run on the 5' RACE reads, TCRdb lists one record per CDR3 protein. The sample has about 430,000 distinct CDR3 sequences; approximately 18% are singletons. About this clonotype: The antigen is not known.

This TCR came from a man aged 18-30 years who received the YFV17D yellow fever vaccine. This specimen consisted of PBMCs, obtained before the yellow fever booster vaccination.

CDR3 region: CSARDLGTGVQYV. In nucleotides, the CDR3 is TGCAGTGCTAGAGACCTCGGCACGGGGGTGCAGTACGTC. The chain combines TRBV20-1 with TRBJ2-7, with a possible D match to TRBD2 (6 bases). Trimming shortened V by 0 bases and J by 9 bases, and 15 bases separated the two germline ends. This CDR3 comprises 13 residues. Germline CDR1 and CDR2: DFQATT and SNEGSKA (reference sequence).